The next 20 T cell receptor beta chains were all read from a single sample in a study of T cells in Graves' hyperthyroidism and ophthalmopathy. RNA transcripts yielded amplified TCR beta CDR3 regions. First-round RT-PCR targeting the TCR CDR3 was performed with the HTBI primer set. MiXCR, applied by TCRdb to the multiplex PCR reads, yields one record per CDR3 protein. The table records a few hundred thousand distinct CDR3 sequences, 16% of them present only once. The sequenced sample consisted of blood. The receptors were sampled from a woman aged 35 to 49 with Graves' ophthalmopathy.

This clonotype was detected a few times. The chain joins TRBV19 to TRBJ2-1, with D uncertain. CDR3 length equals 14 residues. With 3 bases removed from V and 3 bases from J, the gap between germline ends came to 9 bases. Per the germline V gene, CDR1 is LNHDA and CDR2 is SQIVND (reference sequence). CDR3 sequence: CASSILRHYNEQFF. The CDR3 bases are TGTGCCAGTAGTATTTTGCGGCACTACAATGAGCAGTTCTTC. The complete variable domain, with remaining parts taken from reference TRBV19 and TRBJ2-1, reads DGGITQSPKYLFRKEGQNVTLSCEQNLNHDAMYWYRQDPGQGLRLIYYSQIVNDFQKGDIAEGYSVSREKKESFPLTVTSAQKNPTAFYLCASSILRHYNEQFFGPGTRLTVL.

There are many counts of this clonotype. The chain joins TRBV7-8 to TRBJ1-1; TRBD1 aligns across 9 bases. J gave up 5 bases and V 5 bases, and 6 bases lay outside the gene matches. Per the germline V gene, CDR1 is SGHVS and CDR2 is FQNEAQ. CDR3 length equals 14 residues. The DNA for the CDR3 is TGTGCCAGCAGCATTGGGACAGGGAGGACTGAAGCTTTCTTT. Translated: CASSIGTGRTEAFF.

This clonotype was seen many times. This sequence joins TRBV18 and TRBJ1-1, with 7 bases lining up with TRBD1. The CDR3 has 14 residues. Germline V lookup: CDR1 KGHSH, CDR2 LQKENI. V trimming: 4 bases; J trimming: 0 bases; junction bases outside the gene matches: 2. CDR3 region: CASSRDRMNTEAFF. The CDR3 nucleotides read TGTGCCAGCTCACGGGACAGAATGAACACTGAAGCTTTCTTT.

This clonotype was detected only a few times. V gene TRBV7-3 combines with J gene TRBJ2-3; D gene uncertain. The germline V gene encodes CDR1 SGHTA and CDR2 FQGTGA. CDR3 length: 13 amino acids. V dropped 5 bases and J dropped 2 bases, with 8 bases sitting between them. The DNA for the CDR3 is TGTGCCAGCAGCACGGCATACACAGATACGCAGTATTTT. Its protein is CASSTAYTDTQYF.

This clonotype came up a few times. The chain combines TRBV20-1 with TRBJ1-2, with D perhaps TRBD1 (6 bases). Germline CDR1 reads DFQATT; CDR2 reads SNEGSKA (reference sequence). The ends were cut back, 6 bases at V and 5 bases at J, with 16 bases in the middle. The CDR3 consists of 13 residues. The CDR3 sequence is CSARRDTVYGYTF. For the CDR3, the DNA is TGCAGTGCGCGTCGGGACACCGTATATGGCTACACCTTC.

This clonotype occurred many times. CDR3 nucleotide sequence: TGTGCCAGCAGTTTTGGAGTGTGGACAGATACGCAGTATTTT. Translated: CASSFGVWTDTQYF. V gene TRBV27 combines with J gene TRBJ2-3; D unclear. With 3 bases removed from V and 3 bases from J, the gap between germline ends came to 10 bases. This CDR3 has 14 amino acids. CDR1 is MNHEY and CDR2 is SMNVEV in the germline V gene (reference sequence).

The chain has TRBV12-3 or TRBV12-4 and TRBJ1-2; 12 bases match TRBD1. The CDR3 sequence is 12 residues long. J gave up 10 bases and V 6 bases, and 3 bases lay outside the gene matches. The CDR3 DNA sequence: TGTGCCAGCAGGGGGACAGGGGGCCACTACACCTTC. As protein: CASRGTGGHYTF.

This clonotype has a handful of counts. The CDR3 nucleotides read TGTGCCAGCAGTTTCCTCGGGACACCTGAGCAGTACTTC. Protein sequence: CASSFLGTPEQYF. This chain uses TRBV27 with TRBJ2-7; a possible D gene is TRBD1 (6 bases). The V gene's germline CDR1 is MNHEY and CDR2 SMNVEV (reference sequence). The CDR3 is 13 residues long. Between the trimmed V and J ends, which lost 3 bases and 7 bases, there was a span of 13 bases.

This clonotype was recorded many times. The rearrangement uses TRBV20-1 and TRBJ2-3; 13 positions agree with TRBD2. CDR1 and CDR2 (germline): DFQATT, SNEGSKA (reference sequence). The CDR3 loop spans 18 amino acids. V lost 5 bases, J lost 1 base, and 12 bases stayed unmatched. CDR3 coding DNA: TGCAGTGCTGCCGGACTAGCGGGAGTCGCAGGCGGCACAGATACGCAGTATTTT. Its protein product is CSAAGLAGVAGGTDTQYF.

This chain connects TRBV10-2 to TRBJ1-5; 7 bases map to TRBD1. Germline values: CDR1 WSHSY, CDR2 SAAADI. This CDR3 has 13 residues. The V segment lost 7 bases and the J segment 3 bases; nucleotides outside the gene matches: 3. The CDR3 is CASTQGPNQPQHF. The DNA for the CDR3 is TGCGCCAGCACACAGGGGCCCAATCAGCCCCAGCATTTT.

In its sample, this clonotype was seen many times. This chain connects TRBV6-5 to TRBJ2-1; TRBD2 matches at 8 bases. The CDR3 has 16 amino acids. Germline assignment: CDR1 MNHEY and CDR2 SVGAGI. V lost 3 bases, J lost 0 bases, and 4 bases stayed unmatched. CDR3 sequence reads: CASSYTSGTSYNEQFF. In DNA form, the CDR3 reads TGTGCCAGCAGTTATACTAGCGGTACCTCCTACAATGAGCAGTTCTTC.

This clonotype was found once. The rearrangement links TRBV7-8 to TRBJ1-2, with 8 bases that match TRBD1. The V gene end was trimmed by 3 bases and the J gene end by 6 bases; junction bases not matched to a gene: 6. Per the germline V gene, CDR1 is SGHVS and CDR2 is FQNEAQ. CDR3 length: 14 amino acids. Here the CDR3 DNA reads TGTGCCAGCAGCTTCGACGACAGGGGTAATGGCTACACCTTC. It specifies CASSFDDRGNGYTF. The full variable domain, completed using reference TRBV7-8 and TRBJ1-2, is GAGVSQSPRYKVAKRGQDVALRCDPISGHVSLFWYQQALGQGPEFLTYFQNEAQLDKSGLPSDRFFAERPEGSVSTLKIQRTQQEDSAVYLCASSFDDRGNGYTFGSGTRLTVV.

This clonotype was recorded at least ten times. The V call is TRBV2, the J call TRBJ2-1; 9 bases align to TRBD2. The CDR3 loop spans 15 amino acids. V lost 6 bases to trimming and J lost 3 bases; unmatched junction nucleotides: 6. CDR1 is SNHLY, CDR2 FYNNEI, per germline. The CDR3 DNA reads TGTGCCAGCAGGGGGGGGACTAGCAGCTACAATGAGCAGTTCTTC. Its protein is CASRGGTSSYNEQFF.

The J gene is TRBJ1-2, the V gene TRBV18; D perhaps matches TRBD1 (6 bases). Germline V CDR1 and CDR2: KGHSH, LQKENI. The length of the CDR3 is 15 residues. Deletions cut 3 bases from V and 8 bases from J, with 19 bases between. CDR3 region: CASSPEQGSEGGYTF. In nucleotides, the CDR3 is TGTGCCAGCTCACCGGAACAGGGCTCCGAGGGCGGCTACACCTTC. The full variable domain, rest sourced from reference TRBV18 and TRBJ1-2, is NAGVMQNPRHLVRRRGQEARLRCSPMKGHSHVYWYRQLPEEGLKFMVYLQKENIIDESGMPKERFSAEFPKEGPSILRIQQVVRGDSAAYFCASSPEQGSEGGYTFGSGTRLTVV.

The rearrangement joins TRBV5-6 to TRBJ1-1; 7 bases agree with TRBD1. Trimming removed 5 bases from V and 6 bases from J; junction bases left unmatched: 19. CDR3 length: 17 amino acids. Per the germline V gene, CDR1 is SGHDT and CDR2 is YYEEEE. CDR3 amino acids: CASSPGTAPLGFAEAFF. CDR3 in DNA: TGTGCCAGCAGTCCCGGGACAGCGCCCCTCGGGTTCGCTGAAGCTTTCTTT. Combining the CDR3 with reference TRBV5-6 and TRBJ1-1 gives the whole variable domain DAGVTQSPTHLIKTRGQQVTLRCSPKSGHDTVSWYQQALGQGPQFIFQYYEEEERQRGNFPDRFSGHQFPNYSSELNVNALLLGDSALYLCASSPGTAPLGFAEAFFGQGTRLTVV.

The chain couples TRBV12-3 or TRBV12-4 to TRBJ2-3, with 11 nucleotides matching TRBD1. The CDR3 is 17 amino acids. V lost 5 bases and J lost 3; bases outside the gene matches: 10. The CDR3 is CASSLTGQGAGTDTQYF. The CDR3, as DNA: TGTGCCAGCAGTCTTACCGGACAGGGGGCTGGGACAGATACGCAGTATTTT.

With respect to this clonotype: One end of the junction is discordant with germline, which a read error may explain. CDR3 residues: CSVRTGQNTEAFF. CDR3 in DNA: TGCAGTGTTAGAACAGGGCAGAACACTGAAGCTTTCTTT. The genes are TRBV20-1 and TRBJ1-1; perhaps TRBD1 as D (6 bases). Germline CDR1 reads DFQATT; CDR2 reads SNEGSKA (reference sequence). The CDR3 contains 13 residues.

This clonotype was counted many times. The genes are TRBV5-1 and TRBJ2-7; 12 nucleotides align to TRBD1. V was clipped by 4 bases and J by 9 bases; unmatched bases: 8. Germline values: CDR1 SGHRS, CDR2 YFSETQ. The CDR3 runs to 14 residues. This chain's CDR3 is CASSPGTGGEAQYF. CDR3 sequence (DNA): TGCGCCAGCAGCCCCGGGACAGGGGGCGAGGCGCAGTACTTC.

Here the CDR3 DNA reads TGTGCCAGCTCACCGAATCGAATCGGGGCTGGGGGAGAGACCCAGTACTTC. Amino acids: CASSPNRIGAGGETQYF. This rearrangement joins TRBV18 to TRBJ2-5, with D perhaps TRBD1 or TRBD2 (5 bases each). The germline V gene has CDR1 KGHSH and CDR2 LQKENI. The CDR3 contains 17 residues. V lost 3 bases and J lost 4, with 21 bases in between.

This clonotype was observed many times. This rearrangement joins TRBV7-8 to TRBJ1-5; D is ambiguous. Germline lookup yields CDR1 SGHVS and CDR2 FQNEAQ. The CDR3 spans 17 residues. Trimming took off 1 base at V and 0 bases at J, with 13 bases between the two ends. DNA of the CDR3: TGTGCCAGCAGCTTAGGGTCCGGGAAAAATAGCAATCAGCCCCAGCATTTT. Amino acids: CASSLGSGKNSNQPQHF.